The present T cell receptor (beta chain) was sequenced within a study of T cells after yellow fever vaccination. Study in general: Low-cell-number fractions underwent preparation using SMART-Seq v4 Ultra Low Input.

A few counts support this clonotype. Its matching antigen is unknown. The authors made TCR cDNA by 5'RACE template switching, adding a universal primer site and UMIs. TCRdb re-called the 5' RACE reads through MiXCR, storing one row per CDR3 protein. The top ten clones hold roughly 41% of a sample with some 120,000 distinct CDR3 sequences, roughly 15% of them seen once. General study results and limits: Reappearing after the booster were most of the clones from primary vaccination (around 96% CD4, 85% to 90% CD8). Weaker, the secondary response peaked sooner, at day 5 versus 15.

The CDR3 loop spans 12 amino acids. In germline, CDR1 is GTSNPN, CDR2 SVGIG (reference sequence). Trimming took 7 bases from V and 6 from J, leaving 15 bases between them. This chain uses TRBV30 with TRBJ1-2; no firm D call. The source material was CD8+ T cells sorted from PBMCs, sampled 5 days after the yellow fever booster vaccination. The source of this sequence is a man in his late teens or twenties who received the YFV17D yellow fever vaccine. As DNA, the CDR3 is TGTGCCTCCCCGCGGAGGGTAAATGGCTACACCTTC. It is translated as CASPRRVNGYTF. Full variable domain (remainder filled in from reference TRBV30 and TRBJ1-2): SQTIHQWPATLVQPVGSPLSLECTVEGTSNPNLYWYRQAAGRGLQLLFYSVGIGQISSEVPQNLSASRPQDRQFILSSKKLLLSDSGFYLCASPRRVNGYTFGSGTRLTVV.